These T cell receptor beta chains were read from a single sample in a study of control samples from healthy donors and cancer patients. Profiling relied on immunoSEQ multiplex PCR, and the TCRdb table lists in-frame clones only, not all of them. The sample has some 45,000 clones, around four fifths seen once; the top ten hold roughly 47%. Sequenced input: blood. These TCRs come from a man aged 60 to 75 in good health. The CDR3 runs from the conserved cysteine through the conserved F or W. A D gene is named only where the DNA matches it firmly. Only part of the rows carry a size: once, few, many, or a class if the clone is expanded.

D,size,V,J,DNA,CDR3
.,.,TRBV9,TRBJ1-1,TGTGCCAGCAGCGTAGGGACGACGAACACTGAAGCTTTCTTT,CASSVGTTNTEAFF
.,.,TRBV7-2,TRBJ2-1,TGTGCCAGCAGCTTACTTGGGGTTTCCTACAATGAGCAGTTCTTC,CASSLLGVSYNEQFF
.,.,TRBV24-1,TRBJ2-1,TGTGCCACCAGTGGGCACTCAGGCTACAATGAGCAGTTCTTC,CATSGHSGYNEQFF
.,.,TRBV11-2,TRBJ1-1,TGTGCCAGCAGCTTACGGAGGGGGAACACTGAAGCTTTCTTT,CASSLRRGNTEAFF
.,.,TRBV6-2/TRBV6-3,TRBJ2-4,TGTGCCAGCAGCCGACCTGGACTAGCCAAAAACATTCAGTACTTC,CASSRPGLAKNIQYF
.,.,TRBV5-5,TRBJ2-7,TGTGCCAGCAGCTTTGGTATGGGGGAGCTCTACGAGCAGTACTTC,CASSFGMGELYEQYF
.,few,TRBV9,TRBJ2-1,TGTGCCAGCAGCGGCCGTAGAAGGGGCTACAATGAGCAGTTCTTC,CASSGRRRGYNEQFF
.,.,TRBV2,TRBJ1-1,TGTGCCAGCAGGGACGGGCATACTGAAGCTTTCTTT,CASRDGHTEAFF
.,.,TRBV2,TRBJ2-4,TGTGCCAGCGCCCCCGCGGCCAGGGCCAAAAACATTCAGTACTTC,CASAPAARAKNIQYF
TRBD2,many,TRBV27,TRBJ2-7,TGTGCCAGCAGTTTAGGGTCCGGGACTATCCAATACGAGCAGTACTTC,CASSLGSGTIQYEQYF
TRBD2,.,TRBV7-9,TRBJ2-3,TGTGCCAGCAGCGTCAGGGGACTAGCGGACAGCACAGATACGCAGTATTTT,CASSVRGLADSTDTQYF
.,.,TRBV6-2/TRBV6-3,TRBJ1-1,TGTGCCAGCAGTTACGGGCCTGAAGCTTTCTTT,CASSYGPEAFF
.,.,TRBV2,TRBJ2-3,TGTGCCAGCGAGGAGATCGTTCCGGGACACCGAAGGGATACGCAGTATTTT,CASEEIVPGHRRDTQYF
.,once,TRBV24-1,TRBJ2-1,TGTGCCACCAGTGCGGGAGTCAGGGGTGAGCAGTTCTTC,CATSAGVRGEQFF
TRBD1,.,TRBV28,TRBJ1-1,TGTGCCAGCAGTTATTTGTCAGGGACAGGGCCGGCTGAAGCTTTCTTT,CASSYLSGTGPAEAFF
.,.,TRBV28,TRBJ1-5,TGTGCCAGCAGTTTAGAAGGGTATAGCAATCAGCCCCAGCATTTT,CASSLEGYSNQPQHF
.,.,TRBV5-1,TRBJ2-7,TGCGCCAGCAGCTTGGCACTGGCAGGGGTCGCCGAGCAGTACTTC,CASSLALAGVAEQYF
.,.,TRBV6-6,TRBJ1-1,TGTGCCAGCAGTGTAAGGGGGGCTGAAGCTTTCTTT,CASSVRGAEAFF
TRBD1,.,TRBV19,TRBJ1-5,TGTGCCAGTAGTCCGGGGACAGCTACATGGCAGCCCCAGCATTTT,CASSPGTATWQPQHF
.,once,TRBV9,TRBJ2-2,TGTGCCAGCAGCGCTGGGGGCGGGGAGCTGTTTTTT,CASSAGGGELFF
TRBD2,.,TRBV28,TRBJ2-1,TGTGCCAGCAGTCCCGCCGGGACTAGCAGCTACAATGAGCAGTTCTTC,CASSPAGTSSYNEQFF
.,.,TRBV18,TRBJ2-6,TGTGCCAGCTCACCACCTTCAGGGGCCAACGTCCTGACTTTC,CASSPPSGANVLTF
.,.,TRBV5-6,TRBJ2-7,TGTGCCAGCAGCCCCGGGCACAGGGCGCGATGGGAGCAGTACTTC,CASSPGHRARWEQYF
TRBD1,.,TRBV30,TRBJ2-2,TGTGCCTCCCCGGACAGGACCGGGGAGCTGTTTTTT,CASPDRTGELFF
TRBD2,.,TRBV2,TRBJ2-5,TGTGCCAGCAGTTTTGGACTAGCGGGTCAAGAGACCCAGTACTTC,CASSFGLAGQETQYF
TRBD1,.,TRBV5-1,TRBJ2-4,TGCGCCAGCAGCTCGGCCGGGACAGGGGGAGGAAACATTCAGTACTTC,CASSSAGTGGGNIQYF
.,.,TRBV5-1,TRBJ2-7,TGCGCCAGCAGCTTGACCTCCGGGACGGGAGCTTACGAGCAGTACTTC,CASSLTSGTGAYEQYF
TRBD1,.,TRBV7-8,TRBJ1-2,TGTGCCAGCAGCTCCGGACAGGGCGTTAACTATGGCTACACCTTC,CASSSGQGVNYGYTF
.,.,TRBV2,TRBJ1-4,TGTGCCAGCAGATTGGGAGGGGATGAAAAACTGTTTTTT,CASRLGGDEKLFF
TRBD1,.,TRBV7-3,TRBJ1-1,TGTGCCAGCAGCACCCAGGGGGTTGGAACTGAAGCTTTCTTT,CASSTQGVGTEAFF
TRBD2,.,TRBV6-6,TRBJ2-1,TGTGCCAGCAGTTACTACGGGACTAGCGGGTACAATGAGCAGTTCTTC,CASSYYGTSGYNEQFF
TRBD1,many,TRBV28,TRBJ2-1,TGTGCCAGCAGTTTAGGACAGGGTCCCTTTTCAGGGCAGTTCTTC,CASSLGQGPFSGQFF